Listed below are T cell receptor beta chains from one sample, sequenced in a study of T cells after yellow fever vaccination. MiXCR, applied by TCRdb to the 5' RACE reads, yields one record per CDR3 protein. The sample has 300,000 to 350,000 distinct CDR3 sequences, 3.5% to 4.5% seen once. Sequences were derived from PBMCs, sampled 5 days after the yellow fever booster vaccination. The receptors shown here come from a man aged 18 to 29 who received the YFV17D yellow fever vaccine. CDR3s include the opening cysteine and the closing phenylalanine or tryptophan. A D gene is named only where the DNA matches it firmly. For some rows the clone size is stated as once, few or many, or as a class when expanded; others skip it.

size | J | D | V | length | DNA | CDR3
many | TRBJ2-6 | . | TRBV5-1 | 17 | TGCGCCAGCAGCTTGGCCCTGGGGACCTCCGGGGCCAACGTCCTGACTTTC | CASSLALGTSGANVLTF
. | TRBJ1-1 | . | TRBV12-3/TRBV12-4 | 13 | TGTGCCAGCAGTCAGATGGAGAACACTGAAGCTTTCTTT | CASSQMENTEAFF
few | TRBJ2-5 | TRBD1 | TRBV5-4 | 15 | TGTGCCAGCAGCTTGAGGGACAGGCGGGTCGAGACCCAGTACTTC | CASSLRDRRVETQYF
many | TRBJ1-1 | . | TRBV7-9 | 16 | TGTGCCAGCAGCTTAGCGAGGTCAGCACCGAACACTGAAGCTTTCTTT | CASSLARSAPNTEAFF
many | TRBJ2-3 | TRBD2 | TRBV5-1 | 18 | TGCGCCAGCAGCTTGGCCCTAGCGGGGGGTCCTGGCACAGATACGCAGTATTTT | CASSLALAGGPGTDTQYF
few | TRBJ1-1 | . | TRBV20-1 | 12 | TGCAGTGCTAGACAGCCGAACACTGAAGCTTTCTTT | CSARQPNTEAFF
few | TRBJ2-5 | . | TRBV7-9 | 20 | TGTGCCAGCAGCCCTAGGGGCCCTGAAGGCGAGGTTCGGCTAGGAGAGACCCAGTACTTC | CASSPRGPEGEVRLGETQYF
few | TRBJ1-1 | . | TRBV5-6 | 15 | TGTGCCAGCAGCTCCAGGGGTATTTGGGACACTGAAGCTTTCTTT | CASSSRGIWDTEAFF
many | TRBJ1-4 | . | TRBV12-3/TRBV12-4 | 15 | TGTGCCAGCAGGAACGCACAGGGAAAGGACGAAAAACTGTTTTTT | CASRNAQGKDEKLFF
few | TRBJ2-1 | . | TRBV15 | 12 | TGTGCAAGGGGGGCAAATTACAATGAGCAGTTCTTC | CARGANYNEQFF
few | TRBJ1-1 | . | TRBV7-2 | 15 | TGTGCCAGCAGCTTAGCGTGGGGGGGTGTCACTGAAGCTTTCTTT | CASSLAWGGVTEAFF
. | TRBJ1-6 | . | TRBV9 | 14 | TGTGCCAGCAGCGGTGACGGGGGGAATTCACCCCTCCACTTT | CASSGDGGNSPLHF
. | TRBJ2-3 | TRBD2 | TRBV3-1 | 16 | TGTGCCAGCAGCCAAGGAGGGCTAGCGGGTTGGGATACGCAGTATTTT | CASSQGGLAGWDTQYF
few | TRBJ1-2 | . | TRBV5-1 | 15 | TGCGCCAGCAATCCTTCCGGGACCGATATCTATGGCTACACCTTC | CASNPSGTDIYGYTF
. | TRBJ1-1 | . | TRBV6-2/TRBV6-3 | 13 | TGTGCCAGCAGGCGGGACGCCTTCTCTGAAGCTTTCTTT | CASRRDAFSEAFF
. | TRBJ1-1 | . | TRBV6-5 | 13 | TGTGCCAGCAGTTACGCTGGGGTGGCTGAAGCTTTCTTT | CASSYAGVAEAFF
many | TRBJ2-1 | TRBD1 | TRBV5-1 | 15 | TGCGCCAGCAGCAATCAGGGGGCGGGAAGCAATGAGCAGTTCTTC | CASSNQGAGSNEQFF
many | TRBJ1-4 | . | TRBV4-2 | 17 | TGTGCCAGCAGCCAAGATGGCCCGACAGCAACTAATGAAAAACTGTTTTTT | CASSQDGPTATNEKLFF
. | TRBJ2-5 | . | TRBV12-3/TRBV12-4 | 13 | TGTGCCAGCAGTCCCACTGACCGTGGGACCCAGTACTTC | CASSPTDRGTQYF
many | TRBJ2-1 | . | TRBV12-3/TRBV12-4 | 14 | TGTGCCAGCAGTCACCGGGACACTTACAATGAGCAGTTCTTC | CASSHRDTYNEQFF
many | TRBJ2-2 | . | TRBV6-6 | 13 | TGTGCCAGCAGGAACGGCGACACCGGGGAGCTGTTTTTT | CASRNGDTGELFF
many | TRBJ2-3 | . | TRBV10-3 | 14 | TGTGCCATCAGTGATGGCGGAGACACAGATACGCAGTATTTT | CAISDGGDTDTQYF
many | TRBJ2-5 | . | TRBV29-1 | 13 | TGCAGCGTTGGACAGCCACAACCCGGGTCCCAGTACTTC | CSVGQPQPGSQYF
few | TRBJ2-1 | . | TRBV12-3/TRBV12-4 | 15 | TGTGCCAGCAGTTTGGCGCTAGCGAGACCCAATGAGCAGTTCTTC | CASSLALARPNEQFF
many | TRBJ2-3 | . | TRBV10-2 | 11 | TGCGCCAGCACGGACTCTAATACGCAGTATTTT | CASTDSNTQYF
. | TRBJ1-1 | . | TRBV7-9 | 15 | TGTGCCAGCAGCCATCCCCGAGAGGGGAACACTGAAGCTTTCTTT | CASSHPREGNTEAFF
many | TRBJ2-1 | . | TRBV5-1 | 14 | TGCGCCAGCAGCAGGACAGCGGATTTCAATGAGCAGTTCTTC | CASSRTADFNEQFF
. | TRBJ1-2 | . | TRBV24-1 | 13 | TGTGCCACCAGCTCCGGACAGTTCTATGGCTACACCTTC | CATSSGQFYGYTF
. | TRBJ2-3 | . | TRBV11-2 | 17 | TGTGCCAGCAGCCCACTCGGGATGAGTGCTAGCACAGATACGCAGTATTTT | CASSPLGMSASTDTQYF
many | TRBJ2-2 | . | TRBV10-3 | 15 | TGTGCCATCAGGGTGGGACCTAGGAACACCGGGGAGCTGTTTTTT | CAIRVGPRNTGELFF
many | TRBJ2-3 | TRBD2 | TRBV9 | 18 | TGTGCCAGCAGCGTCGGGACTAGCGGGGGGGCCTATACAGATACGCAGTATTTT | CASSVGTSGGAYTDTQYF
few | TRBJ2-7 | TRBD1 | TRBV18 | 14 | TGTGCCAGCTCACCTGACAGGGTAGGCCACGAGCAGTACTTC | CASSPDRVGHEQYF
few | TRBJ2-1 | TRBD2 | TRBV24-1 | 15 | TGTGCCACCAGTGATGCCAGCGGGGATTTAAGTGAGCAGTTCTTC | CATSDASGDLSEQFF
. | TRBJ2-1 | TRBD2 | TRBV7-2 | 18 | TGTGCCAGCAGCGCCGGGACTAGCGGGGAGAGCTCCTACAATGAGCAGTTCTTC | CASSAGTSGESSYNEQFF
many | TRBJ2-5 | . | TRBV7-9 | 14 | TGTGCCAGCAGCTCTAGGGAGCGCGGGTCGACCCAGTACTTC | CASSSRERGSTQYF
. | TRBJ2-5 | . | TRBV6-5 | 16 | TGTGCCAGCAGAAGGGGGCCTAGCGGGTACCAAGAGACCCAGTACTTC | CASRRGPSGYQETQYF
. | TRBJ1-5 | . | TRBV7-2 | 14 | TGTGCCAGCAGCCCGAGGTCAGAAGGTCAGCCCCAGCATTTT | CASSPRSEGQPQHF
. | TRBJ2-7 | TRBD2 | TRBV27 | 15 | TGTGCCAGCAGTTATAAGGGGAGGGACTCCTACGAGCAGTACTTC | CASSYKGRDSYEQYF
many | TRBJ2-3 | TRBD1 | TRBV10-3 | 15 | TGTGCCATCAGCCTCACAGGGGCTGGCACAGATACGCAGTATTTT | CAISLTGAGTDTQYF
few | TRBJ1-1 | . | TRBV7-2 | 13 | TGTGCCAGCAGCTTAGTGGGGCCAGCTGAAGCTTTCTTT | CASSLVGPAEAFF
many | TRBJ2-1 | TRBD1 | TRBV7-7 | 16 | TGTGCCAGCAGCTTAGGTTTCCAGGGGGCTTTTGATGAGCAGTTCTTC | CASSLGFQGAFDEQFF
many | TRBJ2-3 | . | TRBV12-3/TRBV12-4 | 12 | TGTGCCAGCAGTTCCCAGGGGGGAACGCAGTATTTT | CASSSQGGTQYF
. | TRBJ1-1 | . | TRBV6-2/TRBV6-3 | 14 | TGTGCCAGCAGTTACTCGGAGGGTTGGACTGAAGCTTTCTTT | CASSYSEGWTEAFF
few | TRBJ2-7 | TRBD1 | TRBV7-2 | 15 | TGTGCCAGCAGCTTCTTCAGGGGGCAGAGCTACGAGCAGTACTTC | CASSFFRGQSYEQYF
. | TRBJ2-1 | . | TRBV7-7 | 14 | TGTGCCAGCAGCGAAAGACCTGGCTACAATGAGCAGTTCTTC | CASSERPGYNEQFF